The 12 T cell receptor beta chains below were found in one sample sequenced in a study of blood T cell repertoires in COVID-19 (dated by TCRdb to about 2020). To prepare the library, the immunoSEQ multiplex PCR assay was applied. Not all clones reach the TCRdb copy of this immuneACCESS table, which keeps in-frame sequences only. Checked studies attribute under half of the gap to unresolved V genes and leave the rest unexplained. The sample profile shows 25,000 to 35,000 clones; 84% of them were found once. Under 55% of the sample lies in the top ten. Sequencing was carried out using peripheral blood. These receptors were obtained from a woman of 80 years or more with acute or convalescent COVID-19.

This clone was seen a few times. The chain combines TRBV19 with TRBJ1-1; no firm D call. Deletions cut 3 bases from V and 0 bases from J, with 8 bases between. Looked up from germline, CDR1 is LNHDA and CDR2 is SQIVND (reference sequence). The CDR3 is made up of 14 amino acids. CDR3 residues: CASSILGVNTEAFF. CDR3 in DNA: TGTGCCAGTAGTATTTTGGGCGTGAACACTGAAGCTTTCTTT.

The chain links TRBV18 to TRBJ2-3; possible D gene TRBD1, 7 bases. Looked up from germline, CDR1 is KGHSH and CDR2 is LQKENI. Trimming stripped 3 bases from V and 0 bases from J, with 13 bases between. The CDR3 totals 16 residues. The CDR3 here is CASSPLTGRSTDTQYF. CDR3 nucleotides: TGTGCCAGCTCACCTTTGACAGGGAGGAGCACAGATACGCAGTATTTT.

J is TRBJ2-7 and V is TRBV9; 7 nucleotides line up with TRBD2. This CDR3 contains 16 residues. Looked up from germline, CDR1 is SGDLS and CDR2 is YYNGEE. V lost 0 bases, J lost 6 bases, and 12 bases stayed unmatched. For the CDR3, the DNA is TGTGCCAGCAGCGTAGGGTCGCTAGCGGTGGCCGCCGAGCAGTACTTC. Encoded protein: CASSVGSLAVAAEQYF.

The DNA of the CDR3 is TGTGCCAGCAGACCTCAGACAGCCGGGGAGCTGTTTTTT. Translation: CASRPQTAGELFF. V is TRBV12-3 or TRBV12-4 and J is TRBJ2-2; D possibly corresponds to TRBD1 (5 bases). This CDR3 has 13 residues. The V and J ends lost 6 bases and 6 bases respectively, with 11 bases between them.

The CDR3 DNA reads as TGTGCCAGCAGCCAGGGGGCAAGCGAGCAGTACTTC. Translating gives CASSQGASEQYF. This chain joins TRBV3-1 (or the pseudogene TRBV3-2) and TRBJ2-7; perhaps TRBD1 as D (6 bases). Trimming shortened V by 3 bases and J by 6 bases, and 9 bases separated the two germline ends. The length of the CDR3 is 12 residues. Germline CDR1 LGHDT, CDR2 YNNKEL (reference sequence).

This sequence joins TRBV21-1 and TRBJ2-7; the table assigns TRBD1, which was not confirmed against the DNA. TRBV21-1 is marked as a pseudogene. The CDR3 is 13 residues long. In DNA form, the CDR3 reads TGTGCGCTCGTTACCAGGAAGGTTCACGAGCAGTACTTC. This gives the protein CALVTRKVHEQYF.

This sequence joins TRBV19 and TRBJ2-1, with 8 bases lining up with TRBD2. The CDR3 consists of 16 residues. V gave up 5 bases and J gave up 6 bases; unmatched junction bases: 12. CDR1 and CDR2 from the germline V gene are LNHDA and SQIVND (reference sequence). The CDR3 reads CASSYSGRAGGNEQFF. The CDR3 DNA follows: TGTGCCAGTAGTTATTCCGGGAGGGCCGGGGGCAATGAGCAGTTCTTC.

The gene calls are TRBV19 and TRBJ1-2; D gene unclear. The CDR3 covers 12 residues. CDR1 is LNHDA, CDR2 SQIVND, per germline (reference sequence). V lost 2 bases and J lost 2, with 3 bases in between. CDR3 DNA: TGTGCCAGTAGTATACTCAACTATGGCTACACCTTC. Its protein is CASSILNYGYTF.

The chain is built from TRBV1 and TRBJ2-3; the table calls TRBD2, which could not be checked here. TRBV1 is listed as a pseudogene. This CDR3 is 16 amino acids long. CDR3 protein: CTSSQVSLAVHGGQYF. DNA for the CDR3: TGCACCAGCAGCCAAGTCTCCCTAGCGGTTCACGGGGGGCAGTATTTT.

The chain joins TRBV28 to TRBJ1-5, with 8 bases matching TRBD1. Unmatched junction bases numbered 4, after V lost 6 bases and J lost 6 bases. Per the germline V gene, CDR1 is MDHEN and CDR2 is SYDVKM. The CDR3 is made up of 13 amino acids. The CDR3 bases are TGTGCCAGCAGGGACAGGGAAACTCAGCCCCAGCATTTT. This translates into CASRDRETQPQHF.

This clone was seen just once. J is TRBJ2-1 and V is TRBV15; 7 positions agree with TRBD1. V shed 2 bases, J shed 5 bases, and the junction held 6 bases outside the gene matches. The CDR3 spans 15 residues. CDR1 LNHNV and CDR2 YYDKDF come from the germline V gene (reference sequence). The CDR3 sequence: CATSRTGAINNEQFF. The CDR3 nucleotides read TGTGCCACCAGCAGAACAGGGGCCATTAACAATGAGCAGTTCTTC.

The chain has TRBV25-1 and TRBJ2-1, with D perhaps TRBD2 (6 bases). Germline CDR1 reads MGHDK; CDR2 reads SYGVNS. This CDR3 is 14 amino acids long. V lost 8 bases and J lost 0, with 11 bases in between. The CDR3 loop is CASRRRGSYNEQFF. The CDR3 region has the DNA TGTGCCAGCCGACGGCGGGGCTCCTACAATGAGCAGTTCTTC. Drawing the rest from reference TRBV25-1 and TRBJ2-1, the complete variable domain is EADIYQTPRYLVIGTGKKITLECSQTMGHDKMYWYQQDPGMELHLIHYSYGVNSTEKGDLSSESTVSRIRTEHFPLTLESARPSHTSQYLCASRRRGSYNEQFFGPGTRLTVL.